The clone carrying this T cell receptor beta chain was recorded many times. Its antigen is undetermined. As the library was built, unique molecular identifiers were attached to individual cDNA molecules. TCRdb reanalysed the RACE reads using MiXCR and keeps one entry per CDR3 protein. The sample holds 150,000 to 200,000 distinct CDR3 sequences, around 30% seen once. This sample is part of a study of human T cells and chemical hapten exposure. The wider study: Patches that contained 0.01% DPC were applied to the upper back and read at 6 days. Points from the study as a whole: Compared with pre-sensitization or healthy control sets, expanded TCRs clustered more.

With V trimmed by 3 bases and J by 8 bases, 13 bases remained unmatched. The CDR3 sequence is 16 residues long. Germline V lookup: CDR1 LGHNA, CDR2 YNFKEQ. Indicated time point: pre-sensitization, week 0. Treatment of the sample: therapeutic diphenylcyclopropenone sensitization with weekly scalp DPC. The TCR sequence derives from a woman aged 30 to 39 with alopecia areata. Some clones in this sample may be carry-over from other donors' samples. This chain joins TRBV4-2 and TRBJ2-1, with 7 bases fitting TRBD2. Specimen: whole blood, collected in connection with sensitization to the hapten diphenylcyclopropenone (DPC). The CDR3 DNA reads TGTGCCAGCAGCCATCGTACGCGGGAGACCCCCCATGAGCAGTTCTTC. Translation gives CASSHRTRETPHEQFF.